This TCR beta chain was sequenced in a study of sequential checkpoint blockade in melanoma. Overall study: First-line arms were nivolumab then ipilimumab, or the reverse, randomized 1:1.

Profiling relied on immunoSEQ multiplex PCR, and the TCRdb table lists in-frame clones only, not all of them. The repertoire holds 7,000 to 8,500 clones, with over 50% as singletons. Treatment of the sample: randomized to nivolumab then ipilimumab (arm A) or the reverse (arm B). PBMC sorting kept live CD3+CD8+ cells without CD19 or CD56. Germline V gene lookup returns CDR1 MNHEY and CDR2 SMNVEV (reference sequence). The CDR3 has 15 amino acids. Trimming took off 5 bases at V and 3 bases at J, with 17 bases between the two ends. The genes are TRBV27 and TRBJ2-7, with D maybe TRBD2 (6 bases). This receptor was obtained from a human donor with melanoma. Source: CD8+ T cells sorted from blood (inferred from file names), taken from a patient given nivolumab and ipilimumab in sequence. The CDR3 DNA follows: TGTGCCAGCAGTGCCGGGGTCGGGGGTATCTACGAGCAGTACTTC. Protein sequence: CASSAGVGGIYEQYF.